Here is one T cell receptor (beta chain) with its context. From the 5' RACE reads, TCRdb called clonotypes with MiXCR, one entry per CDR3 protein. Counted here are 90,000 to 120,000 distinct CDR3 sequences, roughly a sixth occurring once; the ten biggest clones make up roughly 5.5%. The CDR3 has 15 residues. Trimming pared 0 bases from V and 0 bases from J, leaving 7 bases between. The V gene's germline CDR1 is SGDLS and CDR2 YYNGEE. The data derive from a study of T-cell memory formation after mild COVID-19. Sequencing used PBMCs or a T cell subset sorted from them (not recorded which). The sequence derives from a man aged 18 to 30 who had mild COVID-19 (a few samples of this study predate the infection). Cell type and time point are not known. This chain uses TRBV9 with TRBJ1-3; the D is unclear. The CDR3 nucleotides are TGTGCCAGCAGCGTAGCCCCAAGCTCTGGAAACACCATATATTTT. Amino acid sequence: CASSVAPSSGNTIYF.